Each of the 28 T cell receptor beta chains below was sequenced from the same sample in a study of Ad26.COV2.S vaccination and SARS-CoV-2 variants. Stated treatment: some 20 received Ad26.COV2.S at low or high dose, single or two shots; 5 received placebo; per-sample allocation not given. Collection of samples fell on day 63 after the first vaccine or placebo injection. Data came from immunoSEQ multiplex PCR; TCRdb stores just in-frame clones and leaves some out. The table includes hundreds of thousands of clones, about 90% detected once. The sequenced sample was peripheral blood, obtained in a trial of Ad26.COV2.S vaccine versus placebo. All receptors derive from a person between 18 and 65 years old who received the Ad26.COV2.S COVID-19 vaccine or a placebo.

The chain combines TRBV6-1 with TRBJ2-7, with D possibly being TRBD2 (6 bases). Germline CDR1 is MNHNS and CDR2 is SASEGT. This CDR3 region has 17 residues. V lost 2 bases to trimming and J lost 2 bases, with 19 bases between them. CDR3 sequence reads: CASSEHPGTGVTYEQYF. For the CDR3, the DNA is TGTGCCAGCAGTGAACATCCGGGGACGGGGGTAACCTACGAGCAGTACTTC.

The CDR3 here is CATSDHSEQFF. Written as DNA, the CDR3 is TGTGCCACCAGTGATCACTCTGAGCAGTTCTTC. The chain joins TRBV24-1 to TRBJ2-1; D ambiguous. The germline V and J ends were trimmed by 3 bases and 9 bases, with 5 bases remaining between them. Germline-derived CDR1 and CDR2 are KGHDR and SFDVKD. The CDR3 consists of 11 residues.

This clone showed up just once. The chain has TRBV6-2 or TRBV6-3 and TRBJ2-5; D is unclear. V was cut by 5 bases and J by 2 bases, with 9 bases left in between. The CDR3 covers 13 residues. CDR1 is MNHEY, CDR2 SVGEGT, per germline. The CDR3 here is CASSHPPQETQYF. The CDR3 bases are TGTGCCAGCAGTCACCCACCGCAAGAGACCCAGTACTTC.

The chain has TRBV5-1 and TRBJ1-1; 9 bases fit TRBD1. The CDR3 spans 14 residues. The V and J ends lost 4 bases and 4 bases, in that order; junction bases with no gene match: 5. Germline assignment: CDR1 SGHRS and CDR2 YFSETQ. Here the CDR3 DNA reads TGCGCCAGCAGCCAAGGGACAGGGCCCACTGAAGCTTTCTTT. Its protein product is CASSQGTGPTEAFF.

The chain joins TRBV9 to TRBJ2-3, with D unclear. Trimming removed 4 bases at V and 0 bases at J, with 12 bases between. Germline V gene sequence: CDR1 SGDLS, CDR2 YYNGEE. The CDR3 consists of 15 residues. CDR3 DNA: TGTGCCAGCAGCTCCTTTCGGGTGAGCACAGATACGCAGTATTTT. Amino acid sequence: CASSSFRVSTDTQYF.

CDR3 DNA sequence: TGTGCCAGTAGTCCTAAGGACAGCCGAGACACAGATACGCAGTATTTT. It translates to CASSPKDSRDTDTQYF. This chain joins TRBV19 and TRBJ2-3; possibly TRBD1 for D (6 bases). The CDR3 is 16 amino acids. The V and J ends lost 5 bases and 2 bases respectively, with 17 bases between them. Looked up from germline, CDR1 is LNHDA and CDR2 is SQIVND (reference sequence).

The chain carries TRBV6-5 and TRBJ1-1; D not resolved. Germline CDR1 reads MNHEY; CDR2 reads SVGAGI. The ends were cut back, 8 bases at V and 6 bases at J, with 7 bases in the middle. CDR3 size: 10 residues. CDR3 sequence (DNA): TGTGCCAGCCGGTTCGCTGAAGCTTTCTTT. Translating it yields CASRFAEAFF.

In DNA form, the CDR3 reads TGCGCCAGCAGCTTGGAAGCCTCCTACGAGCAGTACTTC. This translates into CASSLEASYEQYF. This chain links TRBV5-1 with TRBJ2-7; D is ambiguous. Per germline, CDR1 SGHRS and CDR2 YFSETQ. The CDR3 contains 13 residues. Trimming took 0 bases from V and 0 from J, leaving 4 bases between them.

V gene TRBV10-3 combines with J gene TRBJ1-1; D is perhaps TRBD1 (5 bases). Germline V gene data show CDR1 as ENHRY and CDR2 as SYGVKD. Trimming pared 3 bases from V and 1 base from J, leaving 9 bases between. The CDR3 consists of 14 residues. CDR3 protein: CAISEKQANTEAFF. DNA of the CDR3: TGTGCCATCAGTGAAAAACAGGCGAACACTGAAGCTTTCTTT.

This clone has just a few counts. The chain employs TRBV19 and TRBJ1-2; 8 bases agree with TRBD1. Germline lookup yields CDR1 LNHDA and CDR2 SQIVND (reference sequence). The ends lost 5 bases at V and 3 bases at J; junction bases unmatched: 5. The CDR3 consists of 14 residues. The CDR3 sequence: CASSVLDRDYGYTF. The CDR3 DNA is TGTGCCAGTAGTGTCCTGGACAGGGACTATGGCTACACCTTC. Supplemented by reference TRBV19 and TRBJ1-2, the full variable domain reads DGGITQSPKYLFRKEGQNVTLSCEQNLNHDAMYWYRQDPGQGLRLIYYSQIVNDFQKGDIAEGYSVSREKKESFPLTVTSAQKNPTAFYLCASSVLDRDYGYTFGSGTRLTVV.

The CDR3 DNA sequence: TGTGCCAGCAGCTTAGGGGTTACACAGGGGAACACTGAAGCTTTCTTT. The encoded protein is CASSLGVTQGNTEAFF. J is TRBJ1-1 and V is TRBV7-9, with a possible D match to TRBD1 (6 bases). Germline V gene lookup returns CDR1 SEHNR and CDR2 FQNEAQ (reference sequence). The V and J ends lost 1 base and 1 base respectively, with 13 bases between them. This CDR3 comprises 16 residues.

The chain recombines TRBV27 with TRBJ2-1, with 10 nucleotides matching TRBD1. CDR1 and CDR2 (germline): MNHEY, SMNVEV (reference sequence). J lost 8 bases, V lost 10 bases, and 8 bases had no gene match. This CDR3 contains 13 residues. CDR3 coding DNA: TGTGCCACCTTCGGGACAGGGGCGTATGAGCAGTTCTTC. Translating it yields CATFGTGAYEQFF.

Regarding this clone: Other DNA variants within this sample encode the same CDR3. The genes are TRBV6-5 and TRBJ1-5; D uncertain. V lost 0 bases, J lost 2 bases, and 8 bases lay in between. This CDR3 spans 15 amino acids. Looked up from germline, CDR1 is MNHEY and CDR2 is SVGAGI. This CDR3 is CASSYSTSGNQPQHF. As DNA, the CDR3 is TGTGCCAGCAGTTACTCGACATCAGGCAATCAGCCCCAGCATTTT.

Details on this clone: The same CDR3 also results from other DNA sequences found in this sample. The gene calls are TRBV9 and TRBJ2-1; 10 bases are a match to TRBD2. V shed 4 bases and J 4 bases; nucleotides not matched to a gene: 8. The CDR3 totals 16 residues. Germline lookup yields CDR1 SGDLS and CDR2 YYNGEE. The CDR3 DNA follows: TGTGCCAGCAGCCCCCGGGGTAGCGGGGGGTACAATGAGCAGTTCTTC. It translates to CASSPRGSGGYNEQFF. The entire variable domain, with the rest obtained from reference TRBV9 and TRBJ2-1, is as follows: DSGVTQTPKHLITATGQRVTLRCSPRSGDLSVYWYQQSLDQGLQFLIQYYNGEERAKGNILERFSAQQFPDLHSELNLSSLELGDSALYFCASSPRGSGGYNEQFFGPGTRLTVL.

The rearrangement joins TRBV2 to TRBJ1-3; no reliable D call. The V end was cut by 10 bases, the J end by 1 base, with 17 bases between. CDR1 SNHLY and CDR2 FYNNEI come from the germline V gene. There are 15 residues in the CDR3. As DNA, the CDR3 is TGTGCCATACTGGCGACGCAGATTTCTGGAAACACCATATATTTT. Its translation: CAILATQISGNTIYF.

The rearrangement joins TRBV5-1 to TRBJ2-3, with D possibly being TRBD2 (5 bases). The CDR3 runs to 15 residues. The V end was cut by 1 base, the J end by 6 bases, with 15 bases between. The V gene's germline CDR1 is SGHRS and CDR2 YFSETQ. The CDR3 nucleotides read TGCGCCAGCAGCTTGAGTGGGCTAGCACGCGATACGCAGTATTTT. This encodes CASSLSGLARDTQYF.

This clone came up once. The rearrangement uses TRBV18 and TRBJ2-7; D possibly matches TRBD1 or TRBD2 (5 bases each). Germline CDR1 KGHSH, CDR2 LQKENI. The germline V and J ends were trimmed by 3 bases and 5 bases, with 11 bases remaining between them. CDR3 size: 13 residues. The CDR3 bases are TGTGCCAGCTCACCCTCCGGGACCGACGAGCAGTACTTC. Protein product: CASSPSGTDEQYF.

The gene calls are TRBV27 and TRBJ2-2; weak D call: TRBD1 (5 bases). V shed 7 bases and J shed 0 bases, with 12 bases lying between them. This CDR3 spans 15 amino acids. Germline values: CDR1 MNHEY, CDR2 SMNVEV (reference sequence). The CDR3 DNA is TGTGCCAGCATATCGAGGACAACGAACACCGGGGAGCTGTTTTTT. The encoded protein is CASISRTTNTGELFF.

This chain links TRBV4-3 with TRBJ2-2; D unclear. Germline V gives CDR1 LGHNA, CDR2 YSLEER. The CDR3 has 17 residues. V lost 3 bases, J lost 1 base, and 15 bases lay in between. The CDR3 nucleotides read TGCGCCAGCAGCCACCCGAGCCGGACGGTGAACACCGGGGAGCTGTTTTTT. This sequence encodes CASSHPSRTVNTGELFF.

About this clone: Distinct nucleotide sequences in the sample also encode this CDR3. The V and J genes are TRBV7-2 and TRBJ1-5; tentatively, D is TRBD1 (6 bases). This CDR3 is 14 amino acids long. With 5 bases removed from V and 1 base from J, the gap between germline ends came to 9 bases. Germline values: CDR1 SGHTA, CDR2 FQGNSA. CDR3 in amino acids: CASSPGTSNQPQHF. Here the CDR3 DNA reads TGTGCCAGCAGCCCCGGGACAAGCAATCAGCCCCAGCATTTT.

Only a few counts were recorded for this clone. The V call is TRBV19, the J call TRBJ2-2, with 15 bases identical to TRBD2. Germline-derived CDR1 and CDR2 are LNHDA and SQIVND (reference sequence). The CDR3 totals 19 residues. Germline trimming cut 3 bases from V and 6 bases from J; bases unmatched to any gene: 11. The DNA for the CDR3 is TGTGCCAGTAGTATGCGGGGGACTAGCGGGAGGCCTAACGCCGGGGAGCTGTTTTTT. As protein: CASSMRGTSGRPNAGELFF.

V usage is TRBV7-9 and J usage is TRBJ2-1; D is unclear. CDR3 size: 12 residues. Trimming left V 1 base short and J 7 bases short, with 5 bases between. CDR1 is SEHNR, CDR2 FQNEAQ, per germline (reference sequence). This chain's CDR3 is CASSLVGNEQFF. The CDR3 DNA follows: TGTGCCAGCAGCTTAGTAGGGAATGAGCAGTTCTTC.

The CDR3 loop is CAISVAAGAGNSPLHF. CDR3 nucleotides: TGTGCCATCAGTGTCGCTGCAGGGGCGGGTAATTCACCCCTCCACTTT. This chain joins TRBV10-3 and TRBJ1-6; the D gene is possibly TRBD1 (6 bases). The CDR3 covers 16 residues. Per germline, CDR1 ENHRY and CDR2 SYGVKD. With 4 bases removed from V and 6 bases from J, the gap between germline ends came to 16 bases.

The genes are TRBV3-1 (or the pseudogene TRBV3-2) and TRBJ1-2; D possibly corresponds to TRBD1 (5 bases). Trimming stripped 3 bases from V and 9 bases from J, with 14 bases between. Per the germline V gene, CDR1 is LGHDT and CDR2 is YNNKEL (reference sequence). This CDR3 is built from 13 residues. The CDR3: CASSQSRGESYTF. DNA of the CDR3: TGTGCCAGCAGCCAGTCGAGGGGCGAAAGCTACACCTTC.

The rearrangement joins TRBV5-8 to TRBJ1-4; D is perhaps TRBD1 (5 bases). V lost 0 bases and J lost 0, with 9 bases in between. The CDR3 has 16 residues. Germline CDR1 SGHTS, CDR2 YDEGEE. The CDR3 coding sequence is TGTGCCAGCAGCTTGGGACAGTATGCAACTAATGAAAAACTGTTTTTT. This gives the protein CASSLGQYATNEKLFF.

V is TRBV10-3 and J is TRBJ2-4; 9 bases are shared with TRBD1. From germline, CDR1 is ENHRY and CDR2 SYGVKD. V dropped 3 bases and J dropped 0; count of bases not matched to a gene: 6. The CDR3 extends over 17 amino acids. The CDR3, as DNA: TGTGCCATCAGTGACCGAGGACAGGGGATAGCCAAAAACATTCAGTACTTC. Translating it yields CAISDRGQGIAKNIQYF.

The chain carries TRBV6-5 and TRBJ1-6, with D possibly matching TRBD1 (5 bases). Deletions cut 1 base from V and 7 bases from J, with 11 bases between. Germline-derived CDR1 and CDR2 are MNHEY and SVGAGI. CDR3 length equals 15 residues. Here the CDR3 reads CASSYFLQGNSPLHF. CDR3 coding DNA: TGTGCCAGCAGTTACTTCTTGCAGGGAAATTCACCCCTCCACTTT.

The V and J genes are TRBV19 and TRBJ2-7; D is perhaps TRBD2 (5 bases). The CDR3 is 14 residues long. Germline CDR1 reads LNHDA; CDR2 reads SQIVND (reference sequence). V lost 5 bases and J lost 0, with 11 bases in between. CDR3 amino acids: CASSLVGSSYEQYF. CDR3 sequence (DNA): TGTGCCAGTAGTCTTGTTGGGAGCTCCTACGAGCAGTACTTC.